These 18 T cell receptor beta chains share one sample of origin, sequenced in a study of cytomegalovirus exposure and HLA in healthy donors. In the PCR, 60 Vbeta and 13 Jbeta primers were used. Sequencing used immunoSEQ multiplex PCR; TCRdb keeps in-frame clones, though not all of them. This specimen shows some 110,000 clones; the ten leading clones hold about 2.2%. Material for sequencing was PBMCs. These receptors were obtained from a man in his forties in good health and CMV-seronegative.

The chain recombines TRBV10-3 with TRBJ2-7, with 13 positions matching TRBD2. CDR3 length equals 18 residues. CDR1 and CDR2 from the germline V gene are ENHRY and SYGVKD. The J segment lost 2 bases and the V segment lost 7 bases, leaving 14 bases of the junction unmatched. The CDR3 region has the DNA TGTGCCATCACCGGAGGAACTAGCGGGAGGGATACTGCCTACGAGCAGTACTTC. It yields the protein CAITGGTSGRDTAYEQYF.

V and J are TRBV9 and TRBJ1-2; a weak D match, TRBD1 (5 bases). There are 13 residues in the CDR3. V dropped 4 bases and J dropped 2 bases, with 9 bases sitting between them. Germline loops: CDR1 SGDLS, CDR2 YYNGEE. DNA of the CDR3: TGTGCCAGCAGCCCGGACATAAACTATGGCTACACCTTC. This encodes CASSPDINYGYTF.

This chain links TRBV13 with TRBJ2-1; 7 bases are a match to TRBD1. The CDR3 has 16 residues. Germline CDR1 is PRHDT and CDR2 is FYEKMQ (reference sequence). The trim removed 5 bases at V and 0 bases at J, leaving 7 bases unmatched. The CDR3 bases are TGTGCCAGCAGCCCTAGGGACAGACGCTCCTACAATGAGCAGTTCTTC. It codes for CASSPRDRRSYNEQFF.

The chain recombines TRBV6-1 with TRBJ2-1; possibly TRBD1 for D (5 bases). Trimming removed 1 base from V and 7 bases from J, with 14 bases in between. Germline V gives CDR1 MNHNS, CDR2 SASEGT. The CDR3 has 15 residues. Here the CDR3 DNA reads TGTGCCAGCAGTGAAGGGAGCAGTGGGGCAAATGAGCAGTTCTTC. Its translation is CASSEGSSGANEQFF.

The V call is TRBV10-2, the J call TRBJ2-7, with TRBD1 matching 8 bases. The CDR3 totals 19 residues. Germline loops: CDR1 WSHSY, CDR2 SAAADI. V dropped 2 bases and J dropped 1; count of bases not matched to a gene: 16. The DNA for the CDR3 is TGCGCCAGCAGTGAGGGAAGCAGGGGGCTGTTTGTAGCGTCCTACGAGCAGTACTTC. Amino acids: CASSEGSRGLFVASYEQYF.

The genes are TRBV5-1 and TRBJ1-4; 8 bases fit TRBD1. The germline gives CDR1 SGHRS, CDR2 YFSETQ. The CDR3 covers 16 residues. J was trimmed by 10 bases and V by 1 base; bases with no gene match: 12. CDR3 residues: CASSLTPGGDQGKLFF. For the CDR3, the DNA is TGCGCCAGCAGCTTGACACCAGGGGGCGACCAGGGAAAACTGTTTTTT. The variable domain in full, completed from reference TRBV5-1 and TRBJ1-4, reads KAGVTQTPRYLIKTRGQQVTLSCSPISGHRSVSWYQQTPGQGLQFLFEYFSETQRNKGNFPGRFSGRQFSNSRSEMNVSTLELGDSALYLCASSLTPGGDQGKLFFGSGTQLSVL.

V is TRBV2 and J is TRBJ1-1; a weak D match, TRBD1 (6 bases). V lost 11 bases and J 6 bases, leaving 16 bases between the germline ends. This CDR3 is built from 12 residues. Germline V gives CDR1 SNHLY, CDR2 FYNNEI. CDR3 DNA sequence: TGTGCCTCCAACGTGAGGGGGTCTGAAGCTTTCTTT. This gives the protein CASNVRGSEAFF.

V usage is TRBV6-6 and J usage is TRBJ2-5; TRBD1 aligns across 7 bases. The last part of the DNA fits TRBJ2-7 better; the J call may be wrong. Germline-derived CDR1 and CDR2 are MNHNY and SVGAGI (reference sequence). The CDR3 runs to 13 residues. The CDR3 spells CASSPGTVYEQYF. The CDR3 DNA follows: TGTGCCAGCAGCCCAGGGACAGTCTACGAGCAGTACTTC.

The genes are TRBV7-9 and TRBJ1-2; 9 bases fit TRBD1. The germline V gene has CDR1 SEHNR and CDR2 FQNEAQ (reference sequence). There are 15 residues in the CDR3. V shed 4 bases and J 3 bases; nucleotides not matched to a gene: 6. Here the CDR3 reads CASSSMTGGHYGYTF. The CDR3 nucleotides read TGTGCCAGCAGCTCTATGACAGGGGGGCACTATGGCTACACCTTC.

The CDR3 DNA reads as TGTGCCAGCAGCAGTCGGGGGGGTTCGAACACTGAAGCTTTCTTT. This translates into CASSSRGGSNTEAFF. The chain recombines TRBV7-2 with TRBJ1-1; D possibly corresponds to TRBD1 (5 bases). CDR1 is SGHTA and CDR2 is FQGNSA in the germline V gene. V shed 5 bases and J shed 1 base, with 14 bases lying between them. The CDR3 covers 15 residues.

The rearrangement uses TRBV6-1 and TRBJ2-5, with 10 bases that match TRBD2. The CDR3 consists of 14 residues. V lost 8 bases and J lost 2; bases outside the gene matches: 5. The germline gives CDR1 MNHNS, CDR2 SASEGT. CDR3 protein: CASFLAGAQETQYF. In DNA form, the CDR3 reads TGTGCCAGCTTCCTAGCGGGAGCTCAAGAGACCCAGTACTTC.

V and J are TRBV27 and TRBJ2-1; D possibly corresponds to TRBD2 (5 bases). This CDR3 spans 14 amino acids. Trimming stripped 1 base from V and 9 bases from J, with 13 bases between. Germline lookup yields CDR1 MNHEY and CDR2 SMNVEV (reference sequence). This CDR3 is CASSLWGEGGEQFF. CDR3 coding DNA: TGTGCCAGCAGTTTATGGGGTGAGGGTGGTGAGCAGTTCTTC.

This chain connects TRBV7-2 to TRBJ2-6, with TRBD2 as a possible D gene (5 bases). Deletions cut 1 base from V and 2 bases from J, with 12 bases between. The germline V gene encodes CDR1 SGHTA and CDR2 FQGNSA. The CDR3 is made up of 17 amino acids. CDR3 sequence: CASSLERWGTGANVLTF. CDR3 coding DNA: TGTGCCAGCAGCTTAGAGCGGTGGGGTACTGGGGCCAACGTCCTGACTTTC.

The DNA of the CDR3 is TGTGCCACCGGGACAGCGAACACCGGGGAGCTGTTTTTT. Its translation is CATGTANTGELFF. This chain connects TRBV28 to TRBJ2-2, with 7 bases matching TRBD1. With 10 bases clipped from V and 0 bases from J, the junction kept 2 bases outside the gene matches. Germline CDR1 and CDR2: MDHEN and SYDVKM. The CDR3 loop spans 13 amino acids.

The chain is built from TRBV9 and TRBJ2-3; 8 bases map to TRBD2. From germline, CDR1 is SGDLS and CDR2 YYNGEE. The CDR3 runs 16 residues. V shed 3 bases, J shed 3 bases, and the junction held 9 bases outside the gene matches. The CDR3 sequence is CASSAERELRTDTQYF. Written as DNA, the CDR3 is TGTGCCAGCAGCGCCGAGCGGGAGTTAAGGACAGATACGCAGTATTTT.

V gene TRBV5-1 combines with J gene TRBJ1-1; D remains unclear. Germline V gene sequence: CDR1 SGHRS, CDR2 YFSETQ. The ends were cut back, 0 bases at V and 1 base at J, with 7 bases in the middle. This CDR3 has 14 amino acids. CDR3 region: CASSLGLENTEAFF. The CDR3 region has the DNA TGCGCCAGCAGCTTGGGACTGGAGAACACTGAAGCTTTCTTT.

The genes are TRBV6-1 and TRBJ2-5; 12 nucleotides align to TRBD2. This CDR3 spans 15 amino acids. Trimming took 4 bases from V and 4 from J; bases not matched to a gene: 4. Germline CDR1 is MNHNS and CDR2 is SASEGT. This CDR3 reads CASSVTSGSLETQYF. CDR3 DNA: TGTGCCAGCAGTGTGACTAGCGGGAGCTTAGAGACCCAGTACTTC.

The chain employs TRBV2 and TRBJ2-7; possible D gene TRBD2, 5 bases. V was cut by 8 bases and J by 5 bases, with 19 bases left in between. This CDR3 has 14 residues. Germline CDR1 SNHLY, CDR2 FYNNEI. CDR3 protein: CASCLEVTQDEQYF. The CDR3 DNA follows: TGTGCCAGCTGCCTGGAGGTAACCCAAGACGAGCAGTACTTC.